The T cell receptor beta chain under discussion was sequenced for a study of shared clonotypes between healthy human individuals. The V gene's germline CDR1 is LNHDA and CDR2 SQIVND (reference sequence). CDR3 size: 15 residues. The method was immunoSEQ multiplex PCR; TCRdb's version includes in-frame clones alone and lacks a portion of them. The profile shows some 450,000 clones, over 60% of them singletons. About this clone: A much larger clone differs by one base, so this may be a read error. The sample carries other DNA sequences with the same CDR3.

This chain links TRBV19 with TRBJ2-7, with TRBD1 identical over 8 bases. The source of this sequence is a woman in her 40s in good health. Some clones in this sample may be carry-over from other donors' samples. Sample: PBMCs. The CDR3 bases are TGTGCCAGCAGTATTTGGGGGACAGGTTCCTACGAGCAGTACTTC. Protein sequence: CASSIWGTGSYEQYF.